The 6 T cell receptor beta chains below come from one sample, sequenced in a study of blood T cell repertoires in COVID-19 (dated by TCRdb to 2019 to 2021). Library preparation employed the immunoSEQ multiplex PCR assay. TCRdb limited this immuneACCESS table to in-frame rearrangements with V and J called. A share of clones is missing; checked studies link under half to unresolved V genes, and the rest is unexplained. Present in this sample are roughly 57,000 clones, roughly 77% of which were seen just once. The ten largest make up 43% of the sample. The sample was peripheral blood. The origin of the receptors is a man aged 70-80 years with active or convalescent COVID-19.

This clone has only one observation. The rearrangement uses TRBV7-9 and TRBJ2-1; D unclear. The germline V gene encodes CDR1 SEHNR and CDR2 FQNEAQ (reference sequence). Deletions cut 1 base from V and 0 bases from J, with 7 bases between. The CDR3 is 15 residues long. DNA for the CDR3: TGTGCCAGCAGCTTAGTCCAGCGCTCCTACAATGAGCAGTTCTTC. It encodes CASSLVQRSYNEQFF.

This clone was picked up many times. The chain links TRBV7-2 to TRBJ1-2, with D possibly matching TRBD1 (6 bases). CDR3 length: 17 amino acids. CDR1 and CDR2 (germline): SGHTA, FQGNSA. The V and J ends lost 5 bases and 5 bases respectively, with 24 bases between them. CDR3 DNA: TGTGCCAGCAGCGTATCTCCCCGGACAGTGGCAGGGTATGGCTACACCTTC. Translating it yields CASSVSPRTVAGYGYTF.

This clone was detected a few times. This chain links TRBV5-1 with TRBJ1-1, with 9 nucleotides matching TRBD1. The CDR3 spans 16 residues. Trimming at V came to 3 bases and at J to 1 base, leaving 7 bases not matched to a gene. Per germline, CDR1 SGHRS and CDR2 YFSETQ. The CDR3 reads CASSSVPGQGNTEAFF. DNA for the CDR3: TGCGCCAGCAGCTCGGTTCCGGGACAGGGGAACACTGAAGCTTTCTTT.

V is TRBV6-5 and J is TRBJ1-5, with a tentative D call TRBD1 (5 bases). The ends were cut back, 5 bases at V and 4 bases at J, with 9 bases in the middle. In germline, CDR1 is MNHEY, CDR2 SVGAGI. The CDR3 length is 13 residues. CDR3: CASSNQGNQPQHF. In DNA form, the CDR3 reads TGTGCCAGCAGTAACCAGGGAAATCAGCCCCAGCATTTT.

The chain joins TRBV7-2 to TRBJ2-3, with D possibly matching TRBD1 (6 bases). CDR3 length: 15 residues. Per germline, CDR1 SGHTA and CDR2 FQGNSA. Trimming shortened V by 2 bases and J by 3 bases, and 12 bases separated the two germline ends. The CDR3 protein is CASSLSGAPTDTQYF. The CDR3 nucleotides read TGTGCCAGCAGCTTATCAGGGGCCCCGACAGATACGCAGTATTTT.

The chain combines TRBV29-1 with TRBJ2-2; the D gene is possibly TRBD2 (7 bases). The CDR3 totals 14 residues. Trimming removed 5 bases from V and 5 bases from J, with 15 bases in between. CDR1 is SQVTM, CDR2 ANQGSEA, per germline. The CDR3 reads CSVSVGGQTGELFF. In nucleotides, the CDR3 is TGCAGCGTTAGCGTGGGGGGGCAAACCGGGGAGCTGTTTTTT.